This TCR beta chain was retrieved from a study of cytomegalovirus exposure and HLA in healthy donors. This clone was found a few times. Its target is unknown. Distinct nucleotide sequences in the sample also encode this CDR3. Study-level results: The later analysis indicated that the majority of CMV-associated TCR beta chains appeared HLA-restricted. CMV antigen specificity of a few CMV-associated chains was confirmed in vitro.

Per germline, CDR1 SGDLS and CDR2 YYNGEE. V lost 0 bases to trimming and J lost 1 base, with 4 bases between them. This CDR3 spans 13 amino acids. In the PCR, 60 Vbeta and 13 Jbeta primers were used. Only in-frame clones appear in the TCRdb table, and some are missing; sequencing was by immunoSEQ multiplex PCR. The sample holds about 130,000 clones, over 75% seen once. V and J are TRBV9 and TRBJ1-1; D remains ambiguous. The material sequenced was PBMCs. The TCR originated in a woman aged 40 to 49 in good health and CMV-seropositive. This CDR3 is CASSVAGNTEAFF. The CDR3 nucleotides are TGTGCCAGCAGCGTAGCAGGGAACACTGAAGCTTTCTTT. The complete variable domain, with remaining parts taken from reference TRBV9 and TRBJ1-1, reads DSGVTQTPKHLITATGQRVTLRCSPRSGDLSVYWYQQSLDQGLQFLIQYYNGEERAKGNILERFSAQQFPDLHSELNLSSLELGDSALYFCASSVAGNTEAFFGQGTRLTVV.